The 26 T cell receptor beta chains below come from one sample, sequenced in a study of STAT5B mutations in CD4+ large granular lymphocyte leukemia. Repertoires were generated with immunoSEQ multiplex PCR, while TCRdb's copy carries only in-frame clones and drops some. This sample yields approximately 30,000 clones, of which approximately 73% are seen a single time; under 2.5% belongs to the top ten. Sequenced: CD4+ T cells from blood buffy coats. These receptors all come from a human donor in good health.

In its sample, this clone was seen a few times. The chain combines TRBV6-6 with TRBJ1-1; D gene ambiguous. Germline assignment: CDR1 MNHNY and CDR2 SVGAGI (reference sequence). The V end was cut by 6 bases, the J end by 4 bases, with 9 bases between. The CDR3 consists of 12 residues. CDR3 in amino acids: CASSLDGTEAFF. Here the CDR3 DNA reads TGTGCCAGCAGCCTGGACGGCACTGAAGCTTTCTTT.

There are a few counts of this clone. V is TRBV4-2 and J is TRBJ2-1, with a tentative D call TRBD2 (6 bases). Germline assignment: CDR1 LGHNA and CDR2 YNFKEQ. The CDR3 runs to 14 residues. Deletions cut 1 base from V and 6 bases from J, with 10 bases between. The CDR3 spells CASSQGGVGNEQFF. As DNA, the CDR3 is TGTGCCAGCAGCCAAGGGGGGGTCGGCAATGAGCAGTTCTTC.

This chain joins TRBV5-1 and TRBJ1-4; unclear D gene. Trimming took 1 base from V and 5 from J, leaving 6 bases between them. The CDR3 consists of 13 residues. Germline V gene lookup returns CDR1 SGHRS and CDR2 YFSETQ. The CDR3 sequence: CASSLSKNEKLFF. For the CDR3, the DNA is TGCGCCAGCAGCTTGTCCAAAAATGAAAAACTGTTTTTT.

This clone is medium-sized by share. For the CDR3, the DNA is TGTGCCAGCAGCAAAAACCTCCCCGCTTGGGAAGCTTTCTTT. It translates to CASSKNLPAWEAFF. V gene TRBV21-1 combines with J gene TRBJ1-1. TRBV21-1 is a documented pseudogene. The CDR3 has 14 residues.

J is TRBJ1-1 and V is TRBV29-1, with D unclear. CDR1 is SQVTM, CDR2 ANQGSEA, per germline. The CDR3 runs to 13 residues. Deletions cut 7 bases from V and 7 bases from J, with 19 bases between. CDR3 in amino acids: CSAKNGPTHEAFF. The DNA for the CDR3 is TGCAGCGCTAAAAACGGGCCGACACATGAAGCTTTCTTT. Combining the CDR3 with reference TRBV29-1 and TRBJ1-1 gives the whole variable domain SAVISQKPSRDICQRGTSLTIQCQVDSQVTMMFWYRQQPGQSLTLIATANQGSEATYESGFVIDKFPISRPNLTFSTLTVSNMSPEDSSIYLCSAKNGPTHEAFFGQGTRLTVV.

This chain joins TRBV2 and TRBJ2-3, with TRBD2 identical over 12 bases. V was pared by 1 base and J by 4 bases, with 6 bases of the junction left unmatched. The CDR3 length is 17 residues. Germline values: CDR1 SNHLY, CDR2 FYNNEI. CDR3 residues: CASSEGLAGEKSDTQYF. CDR3 nucleotides: TGTGCCAGCAGTGAAGGACTAGCGGGAGAGAAGTCAGATACGCAGTATTTT.

The genes are TRBV7-2 and TRBJ2-1, with 15 bases fitting TRBD2. CDR3 length: 16 amino acids. Trimming took 5 bases from V and 7 from J; bases not matched to a gene: 6. Germline V CDR1 and CDR2: SGHTA, FQGNSA. CDR3 DNA sequence: TGTGCCAGCAGCCTCCGGACTAGCGGGAGGGGTAATGAGCAGTTCTTC. This translates into CASSLRTSGRGNEQFF.

The chain links TRBV6-6 to TRBJ2-5, with D unresolved. The germline V and J ends were trimmed by 2 bases and 7 bases, with 14 bases remaining between them. The V gene's germline CDR1 is MNHNY and CDR2 SVGAGI (reference sequence). The CDR3 totals 14 residues. Written as DNA, the CDR3 is TGTGCCAGCAGTTACGATCAGGCCGCAGGGACCCAGTACTTC. The encoded protein is CASSYDQAAGTQYF.

This clone has more than one count but fewer than ten. The chain's CDR3 is CASSQEGASTDTQYF. The CDR3 DNA reads TGCGCCAGCAGCCAAGAGGGGGCGAGCACAGATACGCAGTATTTT. V and J are TRBV4-1 and TRBJ2-3; tentative D call: TRBD1 (6 bases). V was clipped by 0 bases and J by 0 bases, with 7 bases between them. The germline V gene encodes CDR1 MGHRA and CDR2 YSYEKL. The CDR3 runs 15 residues.

This clone occurred a few times. V is TRBV6-1 and J is TRBJ1-5; a possible D gene is TRBD1 (5 bases). Looked up from germline, CDR1 is MNHNS and CDR2 is SASEGT. Trimming took off 2 bases at V and 7 bases at J, with 15 bases between the two ends. CDR3 size: 15 residues. The DNA for the CDR3 is TGTGCCAGCAGTGAACCCAGGGAGACCTGGCAGCCCCAGCATTTT. Its translation is CASSEPRETWQPQHF.

In this sample, this clone turned up once. For the CDR3, the DNA is TGTGCCTGGACCATTGGGGACACCAGGGGCTACACCTTC. Protein: CAWTIGDTRGYTF. The V call is TRBV30, the J call TRBJ1-2; tentatively, D is TRBD1 (6 bases). Trimming took off 4 bases at V and 8 bases at J, with 17 bases between the two ends. This CDR3 has 13 amino acids. CDR1 GTSNPN and CDR2 SVGIG come from the germline V gene (reference sequence).

This chain joins TRBV29-1 and TRBJ2-4; D remains unclear. The CDR3 consists of 12 residues. V shed 2 bases and J shed 7 bases, with 9 bases lying between them. Germline CDR1 SQVTM, CDR2 ANQGSEA. The CDR3 coding sequence is TGCAGCGTTGAATGGGCAGCTAACATTCAGTACTTC. This gives the protein CSVEWAANIQYF.

Only one count was recorded for this clone. The chain carries TRBV6-5 and TRBJ2-1; 8 bases agree with TRBD2. The V gene's germline CDR1 is MNHEY and CDR2 SVGAGI. The V and J ends lost 0 bases and 6 bases, in that order; junction bases with no gene match: 4. The CDR3 has 15 amino acids. The CDR3 DNA follows: TGTGCCAGCAGTTACTCCGGACTAGCAGGCAATGAGCAGTTCTTC. It translates to CASSYSGLAGNEQFF.

The rearrangement uses TRBV28 and TRBJ1-2; no clear D. V lost 3 bases to trimming and J lost 1 base, with 6 bases between them. This CDR3 has 13 amino acids. Germline CDR1 MDHEN, CDR2 SYDVKM. The CDR3 nucleotides read TGTGCCAGCAGTTTCAACATTAACTATGGCTACACCTTC. Translated: CASSFNINYGYTF.

The chain carries TRBV5-1 and TRBJ2-3, with a weak D call TRBD2 (5 bases). CDR1 and CDR2 from the germline V gene are SGHRS and YFSETQ. The CDR3 contains 14 residues. The V gene lost 4 bases and the J gene lost 3 bases, with 12 bases spanning the gap. The CDR3 sequence is CASSQGLQTDTQYF. The CDR3, as DNA: TGCGCCAGCAGCCAAGGACTTCAAACAGATACGCAGTATTTT.

This rearrangement joins TRBV19 to TRBJ1-1; the D gene is possibly TRBD1 (6 bases). The CDR3 has 15 residues. Germline V gives CDR1 LNHDA, CDR2 SQIVND (reference sequence). The V end was cut by 6 bases, the J end by 2 bases, with 16 bases between. The CDR3 DNA reads TGTGCCAGTAGGACCCCGGACAGACGAAACACTGAAGCTTTCTTT. Its protein is CASRTPDRRNTEAFF.

The chain joins TRBV5-5 to TRBJ2-5; D is possibly TRBD1 (6 bases). The CDR3 loop spans 14 amino acids. Trimming took off 2 bases at V and 2 bases at J, with 10 bases between the two ends. Germline V lookup: CDR1 SGHKS, CDR2 YYEKEE (reference sequence). The CDR3 region has the DNA TGTGCCAGCAGCTTCGGGACACAGCAAGAGACCCAGTACTTC. Its protein is CASSFGTQQETQYF.

Here the CDR3 reads CASSPGTSGPQHF. Written as DNA, the CDR3 is TGTGCCAGCAGTCCAGGGACCTCTGGGCCCCAGCATTTT. The chain links TRBV7-2 to TRBJ1-5, with TRBD1 as a possible D gene (5 bases). Germline V gene sequence: CDR1 SGHTA, CDR2 FQGNSA. CDR3 length equals 13 residues. V lost 6 bases and J 9 bases, leaving 15 bases between the germline ends.

This clone was seen more than once but under ten times. The chain combines TRBV9 with TRBJ2-2; TRBD1 aligns across 7 bases. CDR1 SGDLS and CDR2 YYNGEE come from the germline V gene. Germline trimming cut 1 base from V and 3 bases from J; bases unmatched to any gene: 6. The CDR3 is made up of 16 amino acids. The CDR3 nucleotides are TGTGCCAGCAGCGTACAAGGGCAGGGGGACACCGGGGAGCTGTTTTTT. It encodes CASSVQGQGDTGELFF.

This clone has just a few counts. The chain has TRBV25-1 and TRBJ2-2; the D gene is possibly TRBD1 (5 bases). Between the trimmed V and J ends, which lost 0 bases and 3 bases, there was a span of 11 bases. The germline gives CDR1 MGHDK, CDR2 SYGVNS. The length of the CDR3 is 16 residues. This CDR3 is CASSEYETAYTGELFF. DNA for the CDR3: TGTGCCAGCAGTGAATATGAGACAGCCTACACCGGGGAGCTGTTTTTT.

This clone appeared a few times. The chain combines TRBV7-9 with TRBJ2-7; D is unclear. Between the trimmed V and J ends, which lost 1 base and 0 bases, there was a span of 10 bases. CDR1 and CDR2 (germline): SEHNR, FQNEAQ (reference sequence). The CDR3 runs 15 residues. CDR3 sequence: CASSLGVVGSYEQYF. The CDR3 region has the DNA TGTGCCAGCAGCTTAGGGGTTGTGGGCTCCTACGAGCAGTACTTC.

The rearrangement joins TRBV6-1 to TRBJ2-7; TRBD2 might be the D (6 bases). CDR3 length: 11 amino acids. Trimming removed 10 bases from V and 2 bases from J, with 9 bases in between. Germline CDR1 MNHNS, CDR2 SASEGT. CDR3 sequence reads: CATGLAYEQYF. The CDR3 DNA sequence: TGTGCCACGGGACTCGCCTACGAGCAGTACTTC.

The sample holds one count of this clone. DNA of the CDR3: TGTGCCAGCATCGGGCTAGCGGGAGGGGCGGAGCAGTTCTTC. It encodes CASIGLAGGAEQFF. The chain recombines TRBV6-6 with TRBJ2-1; 12 positions agree with TRBD2. This CDR3 contains 14 residues. Germline V gene lookup returns CDR1 MNHNY and CDR2 SVGAGI (reference sequence). The V gene end was trimmed by 7 bases and the J gene end by 10 bases; junction bases not matched to a gene: 8.

This clone was observed once. The chain joins TRBV7-8 to TRBJ1-2; D not certain. There are 14 residues in the CDR3. CDR1 and CDR2 (germline): SGHVS, FQNEAQ. V lost 3 bases to trimming and J lost 0 bases, with 8 bases between them. CDR3 DNA: TGTGCCAGCAGCTTGCGGGTCTCTAACTATGGCTACACCTTC. Translated, it gives CASSLRVSNYGYTF.

V is TRBV7-9 and J is TRBJ2-1; TRBD2 matches 10 bases. In germline, CDR1 is SEHNR, CDR2 FQNEAQ (reference sequence). Trimming took 5 bases from V and 9 from J; bases not matched to a gene: 13. The CDR3 runs to 16 residues. CDR3 nucleotides: TGTGCCAGCAGCCCCCGCCAGCTAGCGGGAGTTGGTGAGCAGTTCTTC. Residues: CASSPRQLAGVGEQFF. Using reference TRBV7-9 and TRBJ2-1 for the parts outside the CDR3, the full variable domain is DTGVSQNPRHKITKRGQNVTFRCDPISEHNRLYWYRQTLGQGPEFLTYFQNEAQLEKSRLLSDRFSAERPKGSFSTLEIQRTEQGDSAMYLCASSPRQLAGVGEQFFGPGTRLTVL.

V and J are TRBV30 and TRBJ1-2, with D unclear. The CDR3 has 14 residues. Looked up from germline, CDR1 is GTSNPN and CDR2 is SVGIG (reference sequence). The ends were cut back, 2 bases at V and 6 bases at J, with 16 bases in the middle. The CDR3 nucleotides are TGTGCCTGGAGTATGGGCAGGCGGCACGATGGCTACACCTTC. Its protein product is CAWSMGRRHDGYTF.